This entry lists 28 T cell receptor beta chains sequenced from one sample in a study of human T cells and chemical hapten exposure. TCRdb re-called the RACE reads with MiXCR, one entry per CDR3 protein. The sample carries 97,000 or so distinct CDR3 sequences, 25% to 35% recorded once. Described time point: patch test 3, about 24 weeks after DPC sensitization. Stated treatment: therapeutic diphenylcyclopropenone sensitization with weekly scalp DPC. Source: whole blood, taken in connection with sensitization to the hapten diphenylcyclopropenone (DPC). These receptors were taken from a middle-aged man with alopecia areata. Some clones in this sample may be carry-over from other donors' samples.

The chain carries TRBV5-1 and TRBJ2-1, with 7 bases aligning to TRBD2. Losses at the gene ends were 0 bases for V and 4 bases for J; bases not matched to a gene: 7. Germline assignment: CDR1 SGHRS and CDR2 YFSETQ. This CDR3 is 16 amino acids long. CDR3: CASSLGLARGYNEQFF. The CDR3 DNA reads as TGCGCCAGCAGCTTGGGACTAGCCCGGGGGTACAATGAGCAGTTCTTC.

The rearrangement joins TRBV20-1 to TRBJ2-7, with D maybe TRBD2 (6 bases). This CDR3 contains 17 residues. Trimming took off 1 base at V and 4 bases at J, with 23 bases between the two ends. Germline assignment: CDR1 DFQATT and CDR2 SNEGSKA (reference sequence). CDR3 sequence (DNA): TGCAGTGCTAGAGCGATTGTAAGAAGCGGGTCCCATTACGAGCAGTACTTC. As protein: CSARAIVRSGSHYEQYF.

The chain links TRBV30 to TRBJ1-5; the D gene is possibly TRBD1 (5 bases). With 5 bases removed from V and 0 bases from J, the gap between germline ends came to 8 bases. Germline V gene lookup returns CDR1 GTSNPN and CDR2 SVGIG (reference sequence). The CDR3 is made up of 13 amino acids. The CDR3 DNA follows: TGTGCCTGGGGGACCCATAGCAATCAGCCCCAGCATTTT. As protein: CAWGTHSNQPQHF.

This clonotype has more than one count but fewer than ten. The chain employs TRBV12-3 or TRBV12-4 and TRBJ1-3; D perhaps matches TRBD1 (6 bases). There are 14 residues in the CDR3. Trimming removed 5 bases from V and 7 bases from J, with 15 bases in between. CDR3 sequence: CASSLQGIANTIYF. In DNA form, the CDR3 reads TGTGCCAGCAGTCTCCAGGGGATTGCCAACACCATATATTTT.

As for this clonotype: Just one base apart from a much larger clone, this may be a read error. The rearrangement uses TRBV4-2 and TRBJ2-3; D is unclear. Germline V gene sequence: CDR1 LGHNA, CDR2 YNFKEQ. The CDR3 is made up of 12 amino acids. V lost 0 bases to trimming and J lost 2 bases, with 0 bases between them. The CDR3 is CASSQDTDTQYF. The CDR3 coding sequence is TGTGCCAGCAGCCAAGACACAGATACGCAGTATTTT.

Written as DNA, the CDR3 is TGTGCCAGCAGCCAAATAGCAGGGAACTACGAGCAGTACTTC. Its translation: CASSQIAGNYEQYF. The genes are TRBV14 and TRBJ2-7; a possible D gene is TRBD1 (5 bases). The CDR3 runs 14 residues. Germline CDR1 is SGHDN and CDR2 is FVKESK. V was cut by 2 bases and J by 3 bases, with 11 bases left in between.

The chain is built from TRBV5-1 and TRBJ2-3, with D maybe TRBD1 (5 bases). The CDR3 consists of 15 residues. Trimming left V 0 bases short and J 2 bases short, with 10 bases between. The germline V gene has CDR1 SGHRS and CDR2 YFSETQ. The CDR3 here is CASSLVVGPTDTQYF. CDR3 coding DNA: TGCGCCAGCAGCTTGGTGGTGGGGCCCACAGATACGCAGTATTTT.

The genes are TRBV3-1 and TRBJ2-7; D not certain. Per germline, CDR1 LGHDT and CDR2 YNNKEL (reference sequence). The V end was cut by 1 base, the J end by 0 bases, with 13 bases between. The CDR3 spans 16 residues. The CDR3 nucleotides read TGTGCCAGCAGCCAAGGAGTTGGCGGCTACTCCTACGAGCAGTACTTC. It is translated as CASSQGVGGYSYEQYF.

The chain recombines TRBV12-3 or TRBV12-4 with TRBJ1-4; D gene uncertain. The CDR3 consists of 15 residues. Between the trimmed V and J ends, which lost 1 base and 0 bases, there was a span of 6 bases. The CDR3 is CASSLGLATNEKLFF. The CDR3 DNA is TGTGCCAGCAGTTTAGGTCTCGCAACTAATGAAAAACTGTTTTTT.

The chain links TRBV2 to TRBJ2-7; TRBD2 matches at 9 bases. The germline V gene has CDR1 SNHLY and CDR2 FYNNEI. V trimming: 4 bases; J trimming: 6 bases; junction bases outside the gene matches: 7. The CDR3 spans 14 residues. Here the CDR3 DNA reads TGTGCCAGCAGTGGGCTAGCGGGATTGGGCGAGCAGTACTTC. Its protein is CASSGLAGLGEQYF.

This clonotype was seen a few times. The chain combines TRBV13 with TRBJ1-6; no clear D gene. The germline V gene has CDR1 PRHDT and CDR2 FYEKMQ (reference sequence). The CDR3 totals 15 residues. Between the trimmed V and J ends, which lost 5 bases and 7 bases, there was a span of 15 bases. CDR3 nucleotides: TGTGCCAGCAGCCCCGGGCCTCAAGGAAATTCACCCCTCCACTTT. Translation: CASSPGPQGNSPLHF.

The J gene is TRBJ2-1, the V gene TRBV3-1; possible D gene TRBD2, 6 bases. The CDR3 contains 15 residues. Germline V lookup: CDR1 LGHDT, CDR2 YNNKEL (reference sequence). V was pared by 0 bases and J by 5 bases, with 11 bases between. Here the CDR3 reads CASSQDWRGHNEQFF. CDR3 sequence (DNA): TGTGCCAGCAGCCAAGATTGGCGGGGTCACAATGAGCAGTTCTTC.

V is TRBV2 and J is TRBJ1-5, with 8 bases fitting TRBD1. With V trimmed by 6 bases and J by 5 bases, 6 bases remained unmatched. Germline loops: CDR1 SNHLY, CDR2 FYNNEI. CDR3 length: 14 amino acids. CDR3 sequence reads: CASSAGTGDQPQHF. CDR3 DNA sequence: TGTGCCAGCAGCGCCGGGACAGGTGATCAGCCCCAGCATTTT.

This chain joins TRBV12-3 or TRBV12-4 and TRBJ2-7; 11 bases fit TRBD2. Trimming cost V 1 base and J 5 bases; bases outside gene matches: 4. The CDR3 contains 15 residues. CDR3 protein: CASSLVASGGHEQYF. The CDR3 nucleotides read TGTGCCAGCAGTTTAGTGGCTAGCGGGGGGCACGAGCAGTACTTC.

The table lists this clonotype with a few counts. The gene calls are TRBV2 and TRBJ2-2; 9 bases map to TRBD1. The CDR3 runs to 15 residues. Trimming cost V 5 bases and J 3 bases; bases outside gene matches: 4. CDR1 SNHLY and CDR2 FYNNEI come from the germline V gene. The CDR3: CASSWDREDTGELFF. The CDR3 coding sequence is TGTGCCAGCAGTTGGGACAGGGAGGACACCGGGGAGCTGTTTTTT.

The rearrangement uses TRBV6-2 or TRBV6-3 and TRBJ2-5, with D perhaps TRBD2 (6 bases). Trimming took 2 bases from V and 0 from J, leaving 7 bases between them. CDR1 is MNHEY and CDR2 is SVGEGT in the germline V gene. CDR3 length equals 14 residues. DNA for the CDR3: TGTGCCAGCAGTTACGCGGGGTACCAAGAGACCCAGTACTTC. It translates to CASSYAGYQETQYF.

The chain recombines TRBV5-1 with TRBJ2-3; 7 bases match TRBD2. This CDR3 has 15 residues. The V gene end was trimmed by 1 base and the J gene end by 4 bases; junction bases not matched to a gene: 6. The germline V gene encodes CDR1 SGHRS and CDR2 YFSETQ. The CDR3 loop is CASSLYGGGPDTQYF. The CDR3 nucleotides read TGCGCCAGCAGCTTGTATGGGGGAGGGCCAGATACGCAGTATTTT.

This chain joins TRBV10-1 and TRBJ1-1; 9 positions agree with TRBD1. The ends lost 6 bases at V and 4 bases at J; junction bases unmatched: 6. This CDR3 has 14 amino acids. Germline V gives CDR1 WNHNN, CDR2 SYGVQD (reference sequence). CDR3 sequence reads: CASSQGQGGTEAFF. In nucleotides, the CDR3 is TGCGCCAGCAGCCAGGGACAGGGCGGCACTGAAGCTTTCTTT.

The chain is built from TRBV6-2 or TRBV6-3 and TRBJ2-2; 8 bases are shared with TRBD2. CDR1 MNHEY and CDR2 SVGEGT come from the germline V gene. This CDR3 region has 15 residues. Trimming took 5 bases from V and 0 from J; bases not matched to a gene: 2. The CDR3 coding sequence is TGTGCCAGCAGTCCGGGACTAGCGAACACCGGGGAGCTGTTTTTT. Translation: CASSPGLANTGELFF.

This chain links TRBV7-8 with TRBJ2-7, with TRBD2 matching over 12 bases. The junction had 5 bases not matched to a gene; V was cut back by 4 bases and J by 4 bases. The germline V gene has CDR1 SGHVS and CDR2 FQNEAQ. This CDR3 is 15 amino acids long. CDR3 bases: TGTGCCAGCAGCTCTAGCGGGAGGGCCCGATACGAGCAGTACTTC. Its translation: CASSSSGRARYEQYF.

The chain couples TRBV5-4 to TRBJ1-1; D is uncertain. The CDR3 has 11 amino acids. V dropped 1 base and J dropped 8 bases, with 6 bases sitting between them. CDR1 SGHNT and CDR2 YYREEE come from the germline V gene (reference sequence). The CDR3 spells CASSLYGEAFF. The CDR3 DNA reads TGTGCCAGCAGCTTGTATGGGGAAGCTTTCTTT.

In this sample, this clonotype turned up a few times. The chain joins TRBV6-2 or TRBV6-3 to TRBJ2-3, with a possible D match to TRBD2 (5 bases). Germline CDR1 and CDR2: MNHEY and SVGEGT. V was cut by 1 base and J by 5 bases, with 19 bases left in between. The length of the CDR3 is 17 residues. The CDR3 loop is CASSYYKGRLAIDTQYF. In DNA, the CDR3 is TGTGCCAGCAGTTACTATAAGGGTCGTCTAGCAATAGATACGCAGTATTTT.

This sequence joins TRBV7-9 and TRBJ2-7, with TRBD2 matching 8 bases. The CDR3 spans 14 residues. The ends lost 3 bases at V and 4 bases at J; junction bases unmatched: 5. Germline CDR1 SEHNR, CDR2 FQNEAQ (reference sequence). This chain's CDR3 is CASSLSSGIYEQYF. CDR3 in DNA: TGTGCCAGCAGCTTGAGTAGCGGGATATACGAGCAGTACTTC.

This clonotype was seen more than once but under ten times. This rearrangement joins TRBV6-2 or TRBV6-3 to TRBJ2-3; a weak D match, TRBD2 (6 bases). V lost 8 bases and J 4 bases, leaving 13 bases between the germline ends. The CDR3 has 13 residues. Germline V gives CDR1 MNHEY, CDR2 SVGEGT. The CDR3 is CASRLAAADTQYF. The CDR3 DNA sequence: TGTGCCAGCCGGTTAGCGGCGGCAGATACGCAGTATTTT.

This clonotype showed up just a few times. The V gene is TRBV11-2, the J gene TRBJ2-7, with D unclear. This CDR3 comprises 14 residues. Germline CDR1 reads SGHAT; CDR2 reads FQNNGV. Trimming pared 1 base from V and 4 bases from J, leaving 11 bases between. The CDR3, as DNA: TGTGCCAGCAGCTTAGGCCCAATGGGGTACGAGCAGTACTTC. It codes for CASSLGPMGYEQYF.

V usage is TRBV6-2 or TRBV6-3 and J usage is TRBJ2-2, with 16 nucleotides matching TRBD2. Per the germline V gene, CDR1 is MNHEY and CDR2 is SVGEGT. The junction had 5 bases not matched to a gene; V was cut back by 4 bases and J by 3 bases. The CDR3 covers 18 residues. As DNA, the CDR3 is TGTGCCAGCAGTTCGGGGACTAGCGGGAGGGCTGACACCGGGGAGCTGTTTTTT. Amino acid sequence: CASSSGTSGRADTGELFF.

This clonotype came up a few times. The chain couples TRBV7-7 to TRBJ2-5; TRBD1 agrees at 7 bases. This CDR3 has 14 residues. With 5 bases clipped from V and 1 base from J, the junction kept 4 bases outside the gene matches. In germline, CDR1 is SSHAT, CDR2 FNYEAQ (reference sequence). The CDR3 spells CASSQDRSQETQYF. The DNA for the CDR3 is TGTGCCAGCAGCCAGGACAGGTCCCAAGAGACCCAGTACTTC.

The rearrangement joins TRBV12-3 or TRBV12-4 to TRBJ2-5, with 8 positions matching TRBD1. CDR3 length: 15 residues. The trim removed 3 bases at V and 4 bases at J, leaving 7 bases unmatched. CDR3 in DNA: TGTGCCAGCAGTTTGAGGACAGGGTTGGCAGAGACCCAGTACTTC. It codes for CASSLRTGLAETQYF.